This TCR beta chain derives from a study of cytomegalovirus exposure and HLA in healthy donors. V was cut by 8 bases and J by 4 bases, with 15 bases left in between. CDR1 and CDR2 from the germline V gene are SGHTA and FQGNSA. This CDR3 region has 14 residues. Researchers ran the PCR with 60 Vbeta and 13 Jbeta primers. Profiled with immunoSEQ multiplex PCR; TCRdb holds only in-frame clones, not every one. The repertoire has tens of thousands of clones, 90% of them found once; the top ten carry less than 3.5%. The V gene is TRBV7-2, the J gene TRBJ2-1; no clear D gene. Sequencing input: PBMCs. The receptor comes from a woman aged 18-29 years in good health and CMV-seronegative. This chain's CDR3 is CASEAESTYNEQFF. CDR3 nucleotide sequence: TGTGCCAGCGAGGCGGAGTCAACTTACAATGAGCAGTTCTTC.